The 20 T cell receptor beta chains in this list originate from one sample, sequenced in a study of cytotoxic CD8 clonotypes in ibrutinib-treated CLL. Sequencing was performed with immunoSEQ multiplex PCR; in TCRdb, only in-frame clones are kept and a portion is missing. The table has around 310,000 clones, 70% to 80% seen once; the top ten hold 5.5% to 8%. The sample in question was PBMCs, obtained before ibrutinib treatment. Receptor source: a human donor with chronic lymphocytic leukemia.

The CDR3 DNA is TGCGCCAGCAGCACAGGAGGTCGTAGCTACGAGCAGTACTTC. This gives the protein CASSTGGRSYEQYF. J is TRBJ2-7 and V is TRBV5-1; the D gene could be TRBD1 or TRBD2 (5 bases each). V shed 4 bases and J shed 3 bases, with 14 bases lying between them. Germline CDR1 reads SGHRS; CDR2 reads YFSETQ. The CDR3 consists of 14 residues.

The sample holds one count of this clone. The chain has TRBV29-1 and TRBJ2-1, with 8 bases fitting TRBD2. J gave up 8 bases and V 4 bases, and 7 bases lay outside the gene matches. Per germline, CDR1 SQVTM and CDR2 ANQGSEA. This CDR3 is 13 amino acids long. The CDR3 spells CSVGVAGGYEQFF. The CDR3 DNA sequence: TGCAGCGTTGGCGTGGCGGGGGGTTATGAGCAGTTCTTC.

This chain connects TRBV18 to TRBJ1-1; no firm D call. CDR3 length: 13 amino acids. CDR1 is KGHSH, CDR2 LQKENI, per germline. Between the trimmed V and J ends, which lost 5 bases and 7 bases, there was a span of 14 bases. This CDR3 is CASSILGGIEAFF. CDR3 coding DNA: TGTGCCAGCTCAATACTCGGAGGGATTGAAGCTTTCTTT.

The chain has TRBV30 and TRBJ2-1, with D tentatively TRBD2 (6 bases). The germline V gene encodes CDR1 GTSNPN and CDR2 SVGIG (reference sequence). The V gene lost 7 bases and the J gene lost 4 bases, with 11 bases spanning the gap. This CDR3 has 12 residues. CDR3 nucleotide sequence: TGTGCCTCGCTTGGGACTTACAATGAGCAGTTCTTC. Translating gives CASLGTYNEQFF.

The chain uses TRBV9 and TRBJ1-1; tentative D call: TRBD1 (6 bases). The CDR3 has 15 residues. Germline V gene data show CDR1 as SGDLS and CDR2 as YYNGEE. Trimming pared 4 bases from V and 4 bases from J, leaving 17 bases between. This CDR3 is CASSPEQGVGTEAFF. CDR3 sequence (DNA): TGTGCCAGCAGCCCGGAACAGGGTGTAGGCACTGAAGCTTTCTTT.

As DNA, the CDR3 is TGTGCCAGCAGCCAACGGCTCCAAGAGACCCAGTACTTC. It encodes CASSQRLQETQYF. The chain is built from TRBV4-2 and TRBJ2-5; D not resolved. Germline V gene sequence: CDR1 LGHNA, CDR2 YNFKEQ. V gave up 2 bases and J gave up 1 base, with 5 bases separating them. CDR3 length equals 13 residues.

The V and J genes are TRBV7-2 and TRBJ1-3, with no clear D. CDR3 size: 15 residues. Germline CDR1 SGHTA, CDR2 FQGNSA. Trimming stripped 5 bases from V and 2 bases from J, with 13 bases between. The CDR3 DNA follows: TGTGCCAGCAGCGCTCTGGGAAATACTGGAAACACCATATATTTT. Its protein is CASSALGNTGNTIYF. The whole variable domain, filled in from reference TRBV7-2 and TRBJ1-3, reads GAGVSQSPSNKVTEKGKDVELRCDPISGHTALYWYRQSLGQGLEFLIYFQGNSAPDKSGLPSDRFSAERTGGSVSTLTIQRTQQEDSAVYLCASSALGNTGNTIYFGEGSWLTVV.

The chain combines TRBV27 with TRBJ1-5; D not certain. The ends were cut back, 6 bases at V and 4 bases at J, with 10 bases in the middle. Germline V CDR1 and CDR2: MNHEY, SMNVEV (reference sequence). The CDR3 is made up of 13 amino acids. The CDR3 bases are TGTGCCAGCAGACCCGGGCGGAATCAGCCCCAGCATTTT. This gives the protein CASRPGRNQPQHF.

The V call is TRBV7-2, the J call TRBJ2-7; D gene unclear. V lost 5 bases and J 0 bases, leaving 8 bases between the germline ends. CDR3 length equals 13 residues. Germline V CDR1 and CDR2: SGHTA, FQGNSA. In DNA, the CDR3 is TGTGCCAGCAGCCGACATTTCTCCTACGAGCAGTACTTC. It codes for CASSRHFSYEQYF. The full variable domain, with the rest looked up from reference TRBV7-2 and TRBJ2-7, is GAGVSQSPSNKVTEKGKDVELRCDPISGHTALYWYRQSLGQGLEFLIYFQGNSAPDKSGLPSDRFSAERTGGSVSTLTIQRTQQEDSAVYLCASSRHFSYEQYFGPGTRLTVT.

CDR3 nucleotides: TGTGCCACCAGCAGATTCGGGTTTAAGGGGACCCAGTACTTC. This encodes CATSRFGFKGTQYF. V usage is TRBV15 and J usage is TRBJ2-5; the D is unclear. The CDR3 sequence is 14 residues long. The ends were cut back, 2 bases at V and 7 bases at J, with 14 bases in the middle. From germline, CDR1 is LNHNV and CDR2 YYDKDF (reference sequence).

The V gene is TRBV19, the J gene TRBJ1-2; a possible D gene is TRBD1 (6 bases). Germline CDR1 LNHDA, CDR2 SQIVND (reference sequence). V was clipped by 5 bases and J by 5 bases, with 9 bases between them. There are 12 residues in the CDR3. The CDR3 region is CASSRQVYGYTF. For the CDR3, the DNA is TGTGCCAGTAGTCGACAGGTATATGGCTACACCTTC.

In its sample, this clone was seen a few times. V gene TRBV28 combines with J gene TRBJ2-7; 10 bases line up with TRBD1. Germline V CDR1 and CDR2: MDHEN, SYDVKM. The CDR3 has 14 residues. The J segment lost 4 bases and the V segment lost 5 bases, leaving 5 bases of the junction unmatched. The CDR3 nucleotides read TGTGCCAGCAGTGTCGGGGACAGGGGTTACGAGCAGTACTTC. It specifies CASSVGDRGYEQYF.

This clone was seen just once. The chain uses TRBV30 and TRBJ2-3; D gene unclear. Per the germline V gene, CDR1 is GTSNPN and CDR2 is SVGIG (reference sequence). Trimming took 3 bases from V and 7 from J, leaving 14 bases between them. The CDR3 is made up of 13 amino acids. CDR3: CAWRRKQENTQYF. The CDR3 nucleotides are TGTGCCTGGAGGAGGAAACAAGAAAATACGCAGTATTTT.

The J gene is TRBJ2-1, the V gene TRBV7-5; the table's D call TRBD2 went unverified against the DNA. TRBV7-5 is listed as a pseudogene. The length of the CDR3 is 15 residues. The CDR3: CVRSLSSGRNNEQFF. The DNA of the CDR3 is TGTGTCAGAAGCTTATCCAGCGGGAGAAACAATGAGCAGTTCTTC.

This clone was found a few times. The rearrangement joins TRBV25-1 to TRBJ2-7, with TRBD1 identical over 11 bases. The CDR3 has 15 amino acids. The germline V gene encodes CDR1 MGHDK and CDR2 SYGVNS. The trim removed 7 bases at V and 4 bases at J, leaving 9 bases unmatched. The CDR3 nucleotides read TGTGCCAGCACCCCCCGGACAGGGGGCTTGTACGAGCAGTACTTC. It specifies CASTPRTGGLYEQYF.

This rearrangement joins TRBV5-6 to TRBJ2-4; possibly TRBD1 or TRBD2 for D (5 bases each). Germline V lookup: CDR1 SGHDT, CDR2 YYEEEE. CDR3 length: 15 residues. Trimming stripped 2 bases from V and 10 bases from J, with 19 bases between. The CDR3 reads CASSFGAGSGGIQYF. The CDR3 bases are TGTGCCAGCAGCTTTGGGGCGGGCAGTGGGGGAATTCAGTACTTC.

The rearrangement links TRBV30 to TRBJ2-7; tentative D call: TRBD2 (6 bases). Per germline, CDR1 GTSNPN and CDR2 SVGIG (reference sequence). Trimming stripped 4 bases from V and 5 bases from J, with 15 bases between. The CDR3 is made up of 13 amino acids. Written as DNA, the CDR3 is TGTGCCTGGAAAGCTAGCGTAATCCACGAGCAGTACTTC. Translated, it gives CAWKASVIHEQYF.

The chain combines TRBV6-5 with TRBJ1-5; D not resolved. Germline loops: CDR1 MNHEY, CDR2 SVGAGI. Trimming removed 4 bases at V and 4 bases at J, with 5 bases between. The CDR3 runs to 12 residues. The CDR3 spells CASSSMNQPQHF. Here the CDR3 DNA reads TGTGCCAGCAGTTCTATGAATCAGCCCCAGCATTTT.

The chain links TRBV9 to TRBJ2-1, with TRBD2 matching over 14 bases. Trimming took 3 bases from V and 5 from J; bases not matched to a gene: 4. CDR1 and CDR2 from the germline V gene are SGDLS and YYNGEE. The CDR3 runs to 16 residues. The CDR3 sequence is CASSEETSGRDNEQFF. CDR3 sequence (DNA): TGTGCCAGCAGCGAGGAGACTAGCGGGAGGGACAATGAGCAGTTCTTC.

J is TRBJ1-1 and V is TRBV29-1; possibly TRBD1 for D (5 bases). The CDR3 has 13 residues. Germline lookup yields CDR1 SQVTM and CDR2 ANQGSEA. V was trimmed by 3 bases and J by 0 bases, leaving 8 bases between them. CDR3 protein: CSVDGGLNTEAFF. The CDR3 DNA is TGCAGCGTTGATGGGGGTTTGAACACTGAAGCTTTCTTT.